The 15 T cell receptor beta chains listed next were all sequenced from one sample in a study of cytomegalovirus exposure and HLA in healthy donors. Amplification used 60 Vbeta primers and 13 Jbeta primers. Method: immunoSEQ multiplex PCR; TCRdb's copy keeps in-frame clones and lacks some. The sample lists 200,000 or so clones; approximately 80% were seen once. Sequenced material: PBMCs. Source of these receptors: a woman aged 18-30 years in good health and CMV-seropositive.

The chain carries TRBV6-5 and TRBJ2-7, with 11 bases fitting TRBD2. Germline V gene data show CDR1 as MNHEY and CDR2 as SVGAGI. The CDR3 extends over 15 amino acids. V shed 6 bases and J 5 bases; nucleotides not matched to a gene: 9. In nucleotides, the CDR3 is TGTGCCAGCAGGGCTAGCGGGGGGCCGCACCACGAGCAGTACTTC. Translated, it gives CASRASGGPHHEQYF.

The chain recombines TRBV7-8 with TRBJ1-2; TRBD1 matches at 8 bases. V shed 4 bases and J 5 bases; nucleotides not matched to a gene: 9. This CDR3 region has 15 residues. Germline CDR1 is SGHVS and CDR2 is FQNEAQ. The CDR3 coding sequence is TGTGCCAGCAGCTCCGACAGGGGTGGAGGGTATGGCTACACCTTC. Its translation: CASSSDRGGGYGYTF.

This chain joins TRBV27 and TRBJ1-2; 12 bases map to TRBD1. Unmatched junction bases numbered 8, after V lost 1 base and J lost 14 bases. The germline V gene encodes CDR1 MNHEY and CDR2 SMNVEV (reference sequence). The CDR3 sequence is 14 residues long. DNA of the CDR3: TGTGCCAGCAGTTTATATGGGGACAGGGGGCGTTGTACCTTC. This translates into CASSLYGDRGRCTF.

The chain couples TRBV21-1 to TRBJ1-3; the DNA was not used to check the table's D call, TRBD1. TRBV21-1 represents a pseudogene. This CDR3 has 20 amino acids. The CDR3 protein is CASSKDRLGRHLCSGNTIYF. DNA for the CDR3: TGTGCCAGCAGCAAAGATCGTCTGGGCCGACACCTTTGTTCTGGAAACACCATATATTTT.

V and J are TRBV28 and TRBJ1-4; D perhaps matches TRBD1 (5 bases). The V and J ends lost 6 bases and 7 bases respectively, with 15 bases between them. The CDR3 is 14 residues long. Germline values: CDR1 MDHEN, CDR2 SYDVKM. The CDR3 nucleotides are TGTGCCAGCAGACACGAGACAGTTTCTGAAAAACTGTTTTTT. Translated, it gives CASRHETVSEKLFF.

The chain combines TRBV11-2 with TRBJ1-2, with TRBD1 matching over 8 bases. The CDR3 covers 15 residues. V was pared by 4 bases and J by 0 bases, with 4 bases of the junction left unmatched. Germline CDR1 SGHAT, CDR2 FQNNGV. As DNA, the CDR3 is TGTGCCAGCAGCTCCCACAGGGGGTCTAACTATGGCTACACCTTC. Its translation is CASSSHRGSNYGYTF.

The rearrangement joins TRBV4-3 to TRBJ2-3; D is undetermined. V was clipped by 1 base and J by 0 bases, with 11 bases between them. Germline V gives CDR1 LGHNA, CDR2 YSLEER. The CDR3 extends over 16 amino acids. In DNA form, the CDR3 reads TGCGCCAGCAGCCAAGGCGCAGGCCGTAGCACAGATACGCAGTATTTT. This sequence encodes CASSQGAGRSTDTQYF.

The genes are TRBV7-2 and TRBJ2-5; 12 bases match TRBD2. Germline CDR1 and CDR2: SGHTA and FQGNSA. J was trimmed by 2 bases and V by 1 base; bases with no gene match: 2. The CDR3 contains 16 residues. CDR3 sequence reads: CASSLGGLAGQETQYF. The CDR3 region has the DNA TGTGCCAGCAGCTTAGGAGGACTAGCGGGACAAGAGACCCAGTACTTC.

V is TRBV13 and J is TRBJ2-1; 7 bases line up with TRBD2. J lost 8 bases, V lost 1 base, and 11 bases had no gene match. Germline assignment: CDR1 PRHDT and CDR2 FYEKMQ (reference sequence). The CDR3 sequence is 16 residues long. The CDR3 spells CASSLVRTSGDHEQFF. The CDR3 coding sequence is TGTGCCAGCAGCTTAGTTAGGACTAGTGGGGACCATGAGCAGTTCTTC.

In this sample, this clone turned up a few times. The genes are TRBV7-9 and TRBJ1-2, with TRBD1 as a possible D gene (6 bases). There are 15 residues in the CDR3. V was shortened by 5 bases and J by 0 bases, with 13 bases between the two germline ends. CDR1 is SEHNR, CDR2 FQNEAQ, per germline (reference sequence). The CDR3 reads CASSHLGTPNYGYTF. CDR3 DNA sequence: TGTGCCAGCAGCCACCTCGGGACACCTAACTATGGCTACACCTTC.

V and J are TRBV28 and TRBJ1-2; possible D gene TRBD1, 6 bases. V dropped 5 bases and J dropped 8 bases, with 15 bases sitting between them. This CDR3 is built from 13 residues. Germline V lookup: CDR1 MDHEN, CDR2 SYDVKM. The CDR3 bases are TGTGCCAGCAGTCGGACGGGACAAGGAGGCTACACCTTC. Its translation: CASSRTGQGGYTF.

The V call is TRBV4-2, the J call TRBJ2-5, with TRBD1 as a possible D gene (5 bases). CDR3 length: 13 residues. Germline-derived CDR1 and CDR2 are LGHNA and YNFKEQ. Trimming shortened V by 0 bases and J by 3 bases, and 5 bases separated the two germline ends. The CDR3 protein is CASSQDREETQYF. The DNA for the CDR3 is TGTGCCAGCAGCCAAGACAGGGAAGAGACCCAGTACTTC.

The chain carries TRBV9 and TRBJ2-7, with TRBD1 matching 8 bases. The J segment lost 5 bases and the V segment lost 2 bases, leaving 12 bases of the junction unmatched. From germline, CDR1 is SGDLS and CDR2 YYNGEE. There are 16 residues in the CDR3. Written as DNA, the CDR3 is TGTGCCAGCAGCGTGGCAGTTGACAGGGGAAGACACGAGCAGTACTTC. This gives the protein CASSVAVDRGRHEQYF.

The chain is built from TRBV7-2 and TRBJ2-1, with 9 positions matching TRBD2. This CDR3 is built from 16 residues. Germline V lookup: CDR1 SGHTA, CDR2 FQGNSA. The V gene end was trimmed by 5 bases and the J gene end by 7 bases; junction bases not matched to a gene: 12. CDR3 in DNA: TGTGCCAGCAGCCTATCGGGGGGCGGGGGGGCTAATGAGCAGTTCTTC. Amino acids: CASSLSGGGGANEQFF.

The genes are TRBV6-1 and TRBJ1-1, with D perhaps matching TRBD1 (6 bases). The CDR3 totals 15 residues. Trimming removed 1 base from V and 6 bases from J, with 15 bases in between. The germline CDR1 and CDR2 sequences are MNHNS and SASEGT. In DNA, the CDR3 is TGTGCCAGCAGTGAAGTGCGGGGGGGGGCAGCTGAAGCTTTCTTT. It encodes CASSEVRGGAAEAFF.